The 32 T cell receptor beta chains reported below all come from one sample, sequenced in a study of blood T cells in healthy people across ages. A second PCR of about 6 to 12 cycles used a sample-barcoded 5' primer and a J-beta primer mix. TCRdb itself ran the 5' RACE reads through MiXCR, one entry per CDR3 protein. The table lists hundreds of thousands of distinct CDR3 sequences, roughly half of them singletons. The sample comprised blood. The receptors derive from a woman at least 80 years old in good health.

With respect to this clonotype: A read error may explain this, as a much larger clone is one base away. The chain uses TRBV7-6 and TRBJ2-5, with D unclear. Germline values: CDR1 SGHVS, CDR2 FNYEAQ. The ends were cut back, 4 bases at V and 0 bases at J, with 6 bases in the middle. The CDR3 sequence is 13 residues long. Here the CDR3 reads CASSSPHQETQYF. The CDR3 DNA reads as TGTGCCAGCAGCTCACCACACCAAGAGACCCAGTACTTC.

The CDR3 protein is CASSKGVAGTGISDTQYF. DNA of the CDR3: TGTGCCAGCAGCAAAGGGGTCGCCGGGACAGGGATTTCAGATACGCAGTATTTT. This sequence joins TRBV21-1 and TRBJ2-3; the table's D call TRBD1 went unverified against the DNA. TRBV21-1 corresponds to a pseudogene. The CDR3 consists of 18 residues.

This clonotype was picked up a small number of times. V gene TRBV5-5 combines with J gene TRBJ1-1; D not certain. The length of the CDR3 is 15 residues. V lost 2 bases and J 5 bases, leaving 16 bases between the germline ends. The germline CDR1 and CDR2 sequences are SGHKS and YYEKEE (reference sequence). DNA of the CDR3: TGTGCCAGCAGCTTACTGGGAGGGATCGGGACTGAAGCTTTCTTT. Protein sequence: CASSLLGGIGTEAFF.

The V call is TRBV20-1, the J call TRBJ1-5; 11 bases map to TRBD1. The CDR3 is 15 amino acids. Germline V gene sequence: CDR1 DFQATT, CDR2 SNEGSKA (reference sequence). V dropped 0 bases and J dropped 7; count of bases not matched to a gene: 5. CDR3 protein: CSAREGTGGRQPQHF. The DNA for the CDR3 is TGCAGTGCTAGAGAAGGGACAGGGGGTCGGCAGCCCCAGCATTTT.

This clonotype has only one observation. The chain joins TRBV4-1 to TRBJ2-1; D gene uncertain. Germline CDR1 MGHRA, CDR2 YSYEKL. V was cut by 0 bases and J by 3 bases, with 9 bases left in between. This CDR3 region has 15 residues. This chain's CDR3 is CASSQEGRYYNEQFF. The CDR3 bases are TGCGCCAGCAGCCAAGAGGGAAGGTACTACAATGAGCAGTTCTTC.

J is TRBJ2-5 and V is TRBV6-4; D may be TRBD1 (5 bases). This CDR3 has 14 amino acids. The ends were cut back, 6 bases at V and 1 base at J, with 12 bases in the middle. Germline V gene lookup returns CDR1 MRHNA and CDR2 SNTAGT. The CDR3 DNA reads TGTGCCAGCAGCTCGATAGGGGCCCAAGAGACCCAGTACTTC. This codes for CASSSIGAQETQYF.

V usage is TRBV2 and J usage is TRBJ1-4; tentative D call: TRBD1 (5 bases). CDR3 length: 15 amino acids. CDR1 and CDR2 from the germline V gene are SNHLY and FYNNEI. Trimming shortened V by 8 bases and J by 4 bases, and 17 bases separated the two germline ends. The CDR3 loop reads CASRSGRQRNEKLFF. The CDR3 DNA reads TGTGCCAGCCGGTCGGGGAGACAGCGTAATGAAAAACTGTTTTTT.

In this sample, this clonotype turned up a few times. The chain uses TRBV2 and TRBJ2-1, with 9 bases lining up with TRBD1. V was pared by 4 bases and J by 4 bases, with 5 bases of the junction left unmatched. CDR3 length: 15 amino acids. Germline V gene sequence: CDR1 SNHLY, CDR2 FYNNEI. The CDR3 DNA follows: TGTGCCAGCAGTGGGAGACAGGGGGTATACAATGAGCAGTTCTTC. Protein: CASSGRQGVYNEQFF.

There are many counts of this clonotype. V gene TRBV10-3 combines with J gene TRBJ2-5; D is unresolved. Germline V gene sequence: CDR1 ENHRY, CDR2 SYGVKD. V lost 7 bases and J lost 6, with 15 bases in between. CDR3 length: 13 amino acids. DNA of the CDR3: TGTGCCATCAACTTAGGGTCTGGGCAGACCCAGTACTTC. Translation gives CAINLGSGQTQYF.

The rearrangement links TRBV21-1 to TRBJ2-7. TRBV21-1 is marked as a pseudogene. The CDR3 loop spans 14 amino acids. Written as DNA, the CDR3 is TGTGCCAGCAGCAAGTACCCAGAACGGTACGAGCAGTACTTC. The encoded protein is CASSKYPERYEQYF.

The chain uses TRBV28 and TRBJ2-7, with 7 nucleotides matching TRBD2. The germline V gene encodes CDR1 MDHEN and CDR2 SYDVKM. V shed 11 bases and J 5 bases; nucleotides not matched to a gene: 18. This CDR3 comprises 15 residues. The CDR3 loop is CAPPGGGHYPNEQYF. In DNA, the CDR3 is TGTGCCCCCCCTGGGGGAGGGCATTATCCTAACGAGCAGTACTTC. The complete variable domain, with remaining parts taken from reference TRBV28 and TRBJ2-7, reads DVKVTQSSRYLVKRTGEKVFLECVQDMDHENMFWYRQDPGLGLRLIYFSYDVKMKEKGDIPEGYSVSREKKERFSLILESASTNQTSMYLCAPPGGGHYPNEQYFGPGTRLTVT.

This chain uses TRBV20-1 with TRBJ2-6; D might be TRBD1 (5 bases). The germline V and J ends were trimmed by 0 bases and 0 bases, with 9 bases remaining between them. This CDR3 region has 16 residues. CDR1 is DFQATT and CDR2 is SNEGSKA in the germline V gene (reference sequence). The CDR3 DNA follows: TGCAGTGCTAGAGAACAAACAGGCTCTGGGGCCAACGTCCTGACTTTC. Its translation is CSAREQTGSGANVLTF.

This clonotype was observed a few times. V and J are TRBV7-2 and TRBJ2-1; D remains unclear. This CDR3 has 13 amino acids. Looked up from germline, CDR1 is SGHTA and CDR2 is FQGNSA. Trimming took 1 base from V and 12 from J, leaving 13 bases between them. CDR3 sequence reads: CASSLEAEDTQFF. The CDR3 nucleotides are TGTGCCAGCAGCTTAGAGGCGGAAGATACGCAGTTCTTC.

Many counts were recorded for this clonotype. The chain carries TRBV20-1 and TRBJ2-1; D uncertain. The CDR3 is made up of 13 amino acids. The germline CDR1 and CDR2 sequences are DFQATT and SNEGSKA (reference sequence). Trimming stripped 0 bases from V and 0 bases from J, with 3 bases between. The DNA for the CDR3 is TGCAGTGCTAGAGAGAGCTCCTACAATGAGCAGTTCTTC. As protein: CSARESSYNEQFF.

CDR3 nucleotides: TGCGCCAGCAGTGAGTCGAGGGGGTCTCGCCACGAGCAGTACTTC. This gives the protein CASSESRGSRHEQYF. V gene TRBV10-2 combines with J gene TRBJ2-5; D perhaps matches TRBD1 (6 bases). The last part of the DNA fits TRBJ2-7 better; the J call may be wrong. This CDR3 region has 15 residues. Germline V gene sequence: CDR1 WSHSY, CDR2 SAAADI.

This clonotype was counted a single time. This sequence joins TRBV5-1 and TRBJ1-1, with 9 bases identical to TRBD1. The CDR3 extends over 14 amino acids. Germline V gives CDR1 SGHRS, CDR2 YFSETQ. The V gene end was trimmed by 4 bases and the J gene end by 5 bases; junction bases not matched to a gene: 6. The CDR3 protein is CASSVDRGGTEAFF. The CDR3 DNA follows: TGCGCCAGCAGCGTAGACAGGGGGGGGACTGAAGCTTTCTTT. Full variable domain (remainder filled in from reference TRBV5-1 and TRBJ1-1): KAGVTQTPRYLIKTRGQQVTLSCSPISGHRSVSWYQQTPGQGLQFLFEYFSETQRNKGNFPGRFSGRQFSNSRSEMNVSTLELGDSALYLCASSVDRGGTEAFFGQGTRLTVV.

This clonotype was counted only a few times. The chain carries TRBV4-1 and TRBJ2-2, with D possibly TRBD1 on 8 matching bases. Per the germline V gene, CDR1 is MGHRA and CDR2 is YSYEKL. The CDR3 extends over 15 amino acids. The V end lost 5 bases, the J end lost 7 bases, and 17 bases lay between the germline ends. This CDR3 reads CASSTGGGAVGELFF. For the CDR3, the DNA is TGCGCCAGCAGCACAGGGGGGGGGGCCGTCGGGGAGCTGTTTTTT.

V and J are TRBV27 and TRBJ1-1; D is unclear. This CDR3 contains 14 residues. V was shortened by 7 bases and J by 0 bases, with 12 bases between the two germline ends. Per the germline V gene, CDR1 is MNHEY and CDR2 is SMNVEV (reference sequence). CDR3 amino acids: CASKGVGMNTEAFF. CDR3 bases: TGTGCCAGCAAGGGCGTGGGCATGAACACTGAAGCTTTCTTT.

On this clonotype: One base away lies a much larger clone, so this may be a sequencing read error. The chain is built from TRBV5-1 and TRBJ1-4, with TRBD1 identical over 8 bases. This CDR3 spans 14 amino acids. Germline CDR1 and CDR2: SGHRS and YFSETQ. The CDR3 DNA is TGCACCAGCAGCTTGACAGGGGCCGAGGAAAAACTGTTTTTT. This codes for CTSSLTGAEEKLFF. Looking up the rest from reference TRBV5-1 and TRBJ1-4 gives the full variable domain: KAGVTQTPRYLIKTRGQQVTLSCSPISGHRSVSWYQQTPGQGLQFLFEYFSETQRNKGNFPGRFSGRQFSNSRSEMNVSTLELGDSALYLCTSSLTGAEEKLFFGSGTQLSVL.

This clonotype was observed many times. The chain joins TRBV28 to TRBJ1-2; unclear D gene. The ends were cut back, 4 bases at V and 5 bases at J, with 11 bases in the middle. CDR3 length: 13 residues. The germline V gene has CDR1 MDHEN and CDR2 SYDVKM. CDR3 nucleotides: TGTGCCAGCAGTTCGGGAGGAGGATATGGCTACACCTTC. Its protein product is CASSSGGGYGYTF.

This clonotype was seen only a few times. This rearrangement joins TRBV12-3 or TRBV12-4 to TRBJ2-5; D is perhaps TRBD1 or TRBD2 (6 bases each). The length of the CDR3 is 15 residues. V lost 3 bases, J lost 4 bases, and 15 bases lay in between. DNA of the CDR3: TGTGCCAGCAGTTTGAGGGGGGCGCGGGCAGAGACCCAGTACTTC. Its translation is CASSLRGARAETQYF.

CDR3 sequence: CASSSPDLLGYTDTQYF. CDR3 DNA sequence: TGTGCCAGCAGCTCACCAGATCTACTAGGGTACACAGATACGCAGTATTTT. This sequence joins TRBV7-2 and TRBJ2-3, with D possibly TRBD2 on 5 matching bases. The length of the CDR3 is 17 residues. CDR1 SGHTA and CDR2 FQGNSA come from the germline V gene. Trimming pared 4 bases from V and 2 bases from J, leaving 19 bases between. Combining the CDR3 with reference TRBV7-2 and TRBJ2-3 gives the whole variable domain GAGVSQSPSNKVTEKGKDVELRCDPISGHTALYWYRQSLGQGLEFLIYFQGNSAPDKSGLPSDRFSAERTGGSVSTLTIQRTQQEDSAVYLCASSSPDLLGYTDTQYFGPGTRLTVL.

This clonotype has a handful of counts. The CDR3 is CAISELKAATNEKLFF. As DNA, the CDR3 is TGTGCCATCAGTGAGCTAAAGGCAGCGACTAATGAAAAACTGTTTTTT. The chain is built from TRBV10-3 and TRBJ1-4; D not certain. With 2 bases removed from V and 2 bases from J, the gap between germline ends came to 12 bases. This CDR3 spans 16 amino acids. Germline-derived CDR1 and CDR2 are ENHRY and SYGVKD.

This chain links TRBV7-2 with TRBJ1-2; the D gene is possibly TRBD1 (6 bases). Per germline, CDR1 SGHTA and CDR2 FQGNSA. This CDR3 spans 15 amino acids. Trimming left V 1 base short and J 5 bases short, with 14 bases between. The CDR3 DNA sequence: TGTGCCAGCAGCTTAGTGGCAAGGGGGAATTATGGCTACACCTTC. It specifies CASSLVARGNYGYTF.

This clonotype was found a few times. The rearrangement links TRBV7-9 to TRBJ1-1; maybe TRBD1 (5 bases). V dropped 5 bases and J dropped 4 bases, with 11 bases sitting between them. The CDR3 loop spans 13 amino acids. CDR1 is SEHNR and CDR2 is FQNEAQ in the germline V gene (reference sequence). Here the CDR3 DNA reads TGTGCCAGCAGCCTCAGGGAGAGCACTGAAGCTTTCTTT. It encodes CASSLRESTEAFF.

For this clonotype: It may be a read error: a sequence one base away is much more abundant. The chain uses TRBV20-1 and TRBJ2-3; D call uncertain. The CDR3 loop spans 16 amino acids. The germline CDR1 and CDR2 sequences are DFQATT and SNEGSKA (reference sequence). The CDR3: CSATTPDRLIPDRQYF. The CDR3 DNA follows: TGCAGTGCTACGACCCCGGACCGGTTGATACCAGATAGGCAGTATTTT.

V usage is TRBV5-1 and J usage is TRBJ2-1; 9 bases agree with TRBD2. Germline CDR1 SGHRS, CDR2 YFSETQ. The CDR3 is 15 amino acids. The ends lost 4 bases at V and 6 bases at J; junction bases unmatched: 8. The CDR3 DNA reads TGCGCCAGCAGCGAGGGGCTAGCGGGGTCCAATGAGCAGTTCTTC. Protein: CASSEGLAGSNEQFF. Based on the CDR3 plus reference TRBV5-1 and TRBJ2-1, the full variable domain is KAGVTQTPRYLIKTRGQQVTLSCSPISGHRSVSWYQQTPGQGLQFLFEYFSETQRNKGNFPGRFSGRQFSNSRSEMNVSTLELGDSALYLCASSEGLAGSNEQFFGPGTRLTVL.

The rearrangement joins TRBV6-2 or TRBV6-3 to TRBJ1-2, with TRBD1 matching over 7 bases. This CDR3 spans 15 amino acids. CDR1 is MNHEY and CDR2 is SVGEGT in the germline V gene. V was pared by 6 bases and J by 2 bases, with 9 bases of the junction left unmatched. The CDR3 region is CASRAIGTENYGYTF. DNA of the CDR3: TGTGCCAGCAGAGCTATCGGGACAGAAAACTATGGCTACACCTTC.

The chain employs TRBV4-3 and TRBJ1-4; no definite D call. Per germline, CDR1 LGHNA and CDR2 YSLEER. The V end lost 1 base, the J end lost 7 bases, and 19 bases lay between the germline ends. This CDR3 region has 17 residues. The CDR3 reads CASSQGGPSLLGEKLFF. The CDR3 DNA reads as TGCGCCAGCAGCCAAGGCGGCCCCAGTCTTTTAGGTGAAAAACTGTTTTTT.

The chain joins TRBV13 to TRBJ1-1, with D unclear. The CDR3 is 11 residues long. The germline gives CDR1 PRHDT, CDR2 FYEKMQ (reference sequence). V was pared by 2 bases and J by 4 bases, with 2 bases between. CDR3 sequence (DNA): TGTGCCAGCAGCTTATTCACTGAAGCTTTCTTT. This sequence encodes CASSLFTEAFF. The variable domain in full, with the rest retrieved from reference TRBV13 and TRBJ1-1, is AAGVIQSPRHLIKEKRETATLKCYPIPRHDTVYWYQQGPGQDPQFLISFYEKMQSDKGSIPDRFSAQQFSDYHSELNMSSLELGDSALYFCASSLFTEAFFGQGTRLTVV.

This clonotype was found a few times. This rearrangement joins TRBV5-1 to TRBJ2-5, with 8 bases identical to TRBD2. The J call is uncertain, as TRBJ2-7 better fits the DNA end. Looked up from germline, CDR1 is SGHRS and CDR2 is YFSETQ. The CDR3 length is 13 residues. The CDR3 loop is CASSQGLVYEQYF. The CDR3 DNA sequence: TGCGCCAGCAGCCAGGGACTAGTTTACGAGCAGTACTTC.

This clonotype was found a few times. CDR3 coding DNA: TGTGCCAGCAGCCGAGACAGGGACCGGAATAGCAATCAGCCCCAGCATTTT. Its protein product is CASSRDRDRNSNQPQHF. The gene calls are TRBV12-3 or TRBV12-4 and TRBJ1-5; 7 nucleotides line up with TRBD1. V dropped 6 bases and J dropped 0; count of bases not matched to a gene: 11. The CDR3 has 17 amino acids.